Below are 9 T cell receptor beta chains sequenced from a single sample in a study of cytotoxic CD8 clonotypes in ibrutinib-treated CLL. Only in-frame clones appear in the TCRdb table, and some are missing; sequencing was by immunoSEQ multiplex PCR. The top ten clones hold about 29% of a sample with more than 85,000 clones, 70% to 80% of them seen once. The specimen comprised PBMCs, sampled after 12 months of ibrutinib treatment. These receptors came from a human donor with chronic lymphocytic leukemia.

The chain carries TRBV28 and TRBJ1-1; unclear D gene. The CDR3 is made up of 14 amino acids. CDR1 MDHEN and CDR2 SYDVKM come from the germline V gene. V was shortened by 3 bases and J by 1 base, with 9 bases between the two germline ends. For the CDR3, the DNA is TGTGCCAGCAGTTTTTGGCAGCCGAACACTGAAGCTTTCTTT. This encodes CASSFWQPNTEAFF.

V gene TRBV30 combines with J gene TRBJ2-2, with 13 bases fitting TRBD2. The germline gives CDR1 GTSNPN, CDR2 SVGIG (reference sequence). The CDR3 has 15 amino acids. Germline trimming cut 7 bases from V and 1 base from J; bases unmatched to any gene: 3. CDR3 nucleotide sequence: TGTGCCTCGGGGACTAGCGGGAAGAACACCGGGGAGCTGTTTTTT. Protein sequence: CASGTSGKNTGELFF.

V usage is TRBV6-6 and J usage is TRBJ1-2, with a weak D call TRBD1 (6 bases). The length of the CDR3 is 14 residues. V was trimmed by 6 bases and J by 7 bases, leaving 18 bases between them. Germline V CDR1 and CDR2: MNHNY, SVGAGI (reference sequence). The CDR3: CASRPSPGAGGYTF. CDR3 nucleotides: TGTGCCAGCAGACCCTCACCAGGGGCCGGTGGCTACACCTTC.

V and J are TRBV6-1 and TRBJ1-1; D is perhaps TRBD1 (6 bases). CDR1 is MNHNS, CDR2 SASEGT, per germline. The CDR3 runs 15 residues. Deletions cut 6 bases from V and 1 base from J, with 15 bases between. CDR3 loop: CASRTQGGGNTEAFF. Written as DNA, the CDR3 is TGTGCCAGCAGGACACAGGGAGGAGGGAACACTGAAGCTTTCTTT.

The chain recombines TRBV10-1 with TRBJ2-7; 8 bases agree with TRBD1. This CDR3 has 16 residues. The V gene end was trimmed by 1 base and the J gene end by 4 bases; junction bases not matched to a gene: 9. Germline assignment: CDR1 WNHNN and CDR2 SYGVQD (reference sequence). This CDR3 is CASSEWQTGVMYEQYF. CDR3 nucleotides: TGCGCCAGCAGTGAGTGGCAGACAGGGGTGATGTACGAGCAGTACTTC.

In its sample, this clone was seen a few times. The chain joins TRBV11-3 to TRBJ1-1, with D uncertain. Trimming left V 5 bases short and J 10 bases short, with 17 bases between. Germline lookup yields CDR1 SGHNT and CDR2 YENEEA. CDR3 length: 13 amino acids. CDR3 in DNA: TGTGCCAGCAGCCAAGGCCGTGGGGTTCCAGCTTTCTTT. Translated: CASSQGRGVPAFF.

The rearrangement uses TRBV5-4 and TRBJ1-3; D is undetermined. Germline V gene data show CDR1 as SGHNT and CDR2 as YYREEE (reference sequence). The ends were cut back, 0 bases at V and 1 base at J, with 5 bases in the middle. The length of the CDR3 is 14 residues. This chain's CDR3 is CASSLAGSGNTIYF. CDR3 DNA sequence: TGTGCCAGCAGCTTGGCGGGATCTGGAAACACCATATATTTT.

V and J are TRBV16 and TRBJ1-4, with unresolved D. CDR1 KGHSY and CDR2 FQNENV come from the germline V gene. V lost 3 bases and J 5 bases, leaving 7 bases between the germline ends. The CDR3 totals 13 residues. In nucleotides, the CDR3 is TGTGCCAGCAGCCAGGGTCCGAATGAAAAACTGTTTTTT. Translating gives CASSQGPNEKLFF.

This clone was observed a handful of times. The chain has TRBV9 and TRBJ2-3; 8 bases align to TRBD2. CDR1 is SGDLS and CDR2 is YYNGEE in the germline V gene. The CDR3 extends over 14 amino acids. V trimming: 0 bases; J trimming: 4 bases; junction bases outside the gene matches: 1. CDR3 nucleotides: TGTGCCAGCAGCGTAGGGACTAGCTCAGATACGCAGTATTTT. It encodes CASSVGTSSDTQYF.